This is a list of T cell receptor beta chains from one sample in a study of cytomegalovirus exposure and HLA in healthy donors. Assay used: immunoSEQ multiplex PCR; TCRdb lists only in-frame clones, some missing. This sample has roughly 140,000 clones, with approximately 79% found just once. The source material was PBMCs. These receptors were collected from a woman in her fifties or sixties in good health and CMV-seropositive. Each CDR3 is given with its conserved first and last residue. A D gene is named only where the DNA matches it firmly. Some rows have no size entry. The others give once, few or many, or a class for an expanded clone.

V	J	D	size	DNA	CDR3
TRBV2	TRBJ2-1	NA	NA	TGTGCCAGCAGTGAAAGCCAAAACCCATCCTACAATGAGCAGTTCTTC	CASSESQNPSYNEQFF
TRBV7-9	TRBJ2-7	NA	NA	TGTGCCAGCAGCTTCGAGGGTCCATACGAGCAGTACTTC	CASSFEGPYEQYF
TRBV5-6	TRBJ1-1	TRBD1	NA	TGTGCCAGCAGCTTGAAGAGGGGGCACGAAGCTTTCTTT	CASSLKRGHEAFF
TRBV7-8	TRBJ1-5	NA	NA	TGTGCCAGCAGCTTAGGAGGAGCCAATCAGCCCCAGCATTTT	CASSLGGANQPQHF
TRBV4-2	TRBJ2-1	TRBD2	NA	TGTGCCAGCAGCCAAGAGCCTAGCGGGGGGGCCGTTTACTACAATGAGCAGTTCTTC	CASSQEPSGGAVYYNEQFF
TRBV30	TRBJ1-2	TRBD1	NA	TGTGCCTGGACCCCGGACAGGGCCTCCTATGGCTACACCTTC	CAWTPDRASYGYTF
TRBV18	TRBJ1-4	TRBD1	NA	TGTGCCAGCTCACCGGGATCCGTGGGTCGGGGACAGTATGAAAAACTGTTTTTT	CASSPGSVGRGQYEKLFF
TRBV5-1	TRBJ2-3	TRBD2	NA	TGCGCCAGCAGCTTGGAGGCTAGCGGGGCCACAGATACGCAGTATTTT	CASSLEASGATDTQYF
TRBV5-1	TRBJ2-7	NA	once	TGCGCCAGCAGCTCACCCGGGAGCGGAGACGAGCAGTACTTC	CASSSPGSGDEQYF
TRBV6-1	TRBJ2-7	NA	NA	TGTGCCAGCAGTCTATCGTGGGAGGAGCAGTACTTC	CASSLSWEEQYF
TRBV2	TRBJ1-2	NA	NA	TGTGCCAGCAGTGAAGCGAGCTATGGCTACACCTTC	CASSEASYGYTF
TRBV6-1	TRBJ1-6	NA	few	TGTGCCAGCAGTGAGGGGCCAGGTTATTCACCCCTCCACTTT	CASSEGPGYSPLHF
TRBV5-6	TRBJ2-1	TRBD2	few	TGTGCCAGCAGCCCTGCATTTGGGCGGGGGGGGTACAATGAGCAGTTCTTC	CASSPAFGRGGYNEQFF
TRBV7-6	TRBJ2-1	TRBD1	NA	TGTGCCAGCAGCTTACAGGGGGCGCGGTACAATGAGCAGTTCTTC	CASSLQGARYNEQFF
TRBV2	TRBJ1-3	NA	NA	TGTGCCAGCAGTGAAGGACAAATATGGTCCTCTGGAAACACCATATATTTT	CASSEGQIWSSGNTIYF
TRBV29-1	TRBJ2-3	TRBD1	NA	TGCAGCGTTACAGGGGGTCGTTCCCCCACAGATACGCAGTATTTT	CSVTGGRSPTDTQYF
TRBV6-4	TRBJ1-6	TRBD1	once	TGTGCCAGCAGCCGGGACAGCCAAAATTCACCCCTCCACTTT	CASSRDSQNSPLHF
TRBV7-6	TRBJ2-4	TRBD2	NA	TGTGCCAGCAGCTTAGGACTAGCGGGGGGCCAGGGCATTCAGTACTTC	CASSLGLAGGQGIQYF
TRBV28	TRBJ2-7	TRBD2	NA	TGTGCCAGCAGTCCCCTTCTAGCGGGGGATCGCTACGAGCAGTACTTC	CASSPLLAGDRYEQYF
TRBV7-9	TRBJ2-3	TRBD1	few	TGTGCCAGCGGTTCCCGACTACAGGGGATTGGCACAGATACGCAGTATTTT	CASGSRLQGIGTDTQYF
TRBV25-1	TRBJ2-7	NA	NA	TGTGCCAGCTGGGCGGACAGCTCCTACGAGCAGTACTTC	CASWADSSYEQYF
TRBV5-1	TRBJ2-3	TRBD2	NA	TGCGCCAGCAGCTTGGCAACTAGCGGGGGGGCTTCAGATACGCAGTATTTT	CASSLATSGGASDTQYF
TRBV6-6	TRBJ2-2	TRBD2	NA	TGTGCCAGCAGTTATAGCGGGGGGGGACTGGGGGAGCTGTTTTTT	CASSYSGGGLGELFF
TRBV18	TRBJ2-1	NA	few	TGTGCCAGCTCACCAATCGGGGGAACCTACAATGAGCAGTTCTTC	CASSPIGGTYNEQFF
TRBV5-4	TRBJ2-3	TRBD1	NA	TGTGCCAGCAGCTCCGACCGAAGGACAGGGGGCGTGAAAGATACGCAGTATTTT	CASSSDRRTGGVKDTQYF
TRBV6-6	TRBJ2-1	TRBD2	few	TGTGCCAGCAGGCCACAGACTAGCGCCATCAATGAGCAGTTCTTC	CASRPQTSAINEQFF
TRBV7-9	TRBJ1-1	NA	NA	TGTGCCAGCAGCCCCCAGAGGGTGAGAAACACTGAAGCTTTCTTT	CASSPQRVRNTEAFF
TRBV30	TRBJ1-2	NA	NA	TGTGCCTGGAGGGGAGACAACTATGGCTACACCTTC	CAWRGDNYGYTF
TRBV6-1	TRBJ2-1	NA	NA	TGTGCCAGCAACTTAGTCTACTCCTACAATGAGCAGTTCTTC	CASNLVYSYNEQFF
TRBV7-2	TRBJ2-4	NA	NA	TGTGCCAGCAGCTCAATAATCAGGGGCCCGATAGACATTCAGTACTTC	CASSSIIRGPIDIQYF
TRBV5-4	TRBJ1-2	NA	NA	TGTGCCAGCAGCCCGACTCGGATCTGGGATGGCTACACCTTC	CASSPTRIWDGYTF
TRBV10-3	TRBJ1-2	NA	NA	TGTGCCATCAGTGAGTCAGGGGACTATGGCTACACCTTC	CAISESGDYGYTF
TRBV9	TRBJ2-1	TRBD1	once	TGTGCCAGCAGCGTAGCAGGGGGCAATGAGCAGTTCTTC	CASSVAGGNEQFF
TRBV15	TRBJ1-6	NA	NA	TGTGCCACCAGCACCGCAACAGGATTACTTTCACCCCTCCACTTT	CATSTATGLLSPLHF
TRBV5-1	TRBJ1-6	TRBD1	few	TGCGCCAGCAGCTTGCATGGGACAGGGGATTCACCCCTCCACTTT	CASSLHGTGDSPLHF
TRBV2	TRBJ1-2	NA	NA	TGTGCCAGCAGTGAAGGCTTGAGGGCAGGACGAGGCTACACCTTC	CASSEGLRAGRGYTF
TRBV6-6	TRBJ1-2	TRBD1	NA	TGTGCCAGCAGTTACGACCTGGGACAGCCGGCCTACACCTTC	CASSYDLGQPAYTF
TRBV19	TRBJ1-4	TRBD1	few	TGTGCCAGTAGCATCTCTATAAAGGGACAGAGAAATGAAAAACTGTTTTTT	CASSISIKGQRNEKLFF
TRBV2	TRBJ2-2	NA	NA	TGTGCCAGCAGTGACGGGGTAGCGCATGCCGGGGAGCTGTTTTTT	CASSDGVAHAGELFF
TRBV7-2	TRBJ2-7	TRBD1	NA	TGTGCCAGCAGCTTATCGGCAGGGGGATCGGGCGAGCAGTACTTC	CASSLSAGGSGEQYF
TRBV7-9	TRBJ2-3	NA	NA	TGTGCCAGCAGCTTATGGGGGTTTGCGGGATCGACAGATACGCAGTATTTT	CASSLWGFAGSTDTQYF